A selection of T cell receptor beta chains follows, all from one sample in a study of tumor and adjacent non-tumor tissue in lung cancer. MiXCR, applied by TCRdb to the multiplex PCR reads, yields one record per CDR3 protein. The data show tens of thousands of distinct CDR3 sequences, roughly 70% seen once. Material for sequencing was lung tumor tissue. The receptors originated from a man aged 55 to 70 with non-small cell lung cancer. CDR3s include the opening cysteine and the closing phenylalanine or tryptophan. A D gene is named only where the DNA matches it firmly. Expanded clones get a size class; other rows say once, few or many, or leave the size out.

TRBV12-3/TRBV12-4,TRBJ1-1,NA,once,TGTGTCAGCAGACCCGTCCAGGGCGGGTGCACTGAAGCTTTCTTT,CVSRPVQGGCTEAFF
TRBV4-1,TRBJ2-5,NA,NA,TGCGCCAGCAGCCTTAACTCCGGTGGAGGAGAGACCCAGTACTTC,CASSLNSGGGETQYF
TRBV7-9,TRBJ1-2,TRBD1,many,TGTGCCAGCAGCGCGGGGACAGGGGGATTTAATGGCTACACCTTC,CASSAGTGGFNGYTF
TRBV20-1,TRBJ2-1,NA,many,TGCAGTGCTAGAGTGGGGACCCGGCAGTTCTTC,CSARVGTRQFF
TRBV5-6,TRBJ2-7,TRBD1,NA,TGTGCCAGCCGGACAGGGAACTCCTACGAGCAGTACTTC,CASRTGNSYEQYF
TRBV11-2,TRBJ2-1,NA,once,TGCGCCAGCAGCTTAGTGGGGGAACTGCCTTACCCATGGGAGCAGTTCTTC,CASSLVGELPYPWEQFF
TRBV6-2/TRBV6-3,TRBJ2-7,NA,NA,TGTGCCAGCAGTTACAGGACGGACTACGAGAAGTACTTC,CASSYRTDYEKYF
TRBV7-9,TRBJ1-1,NA,once,TGTGTCAGCAGTTATGTAGGGGGAAACACTGAAGCTTTCTTT,CVSSYVGGNTEAFF
TRBV11-1,TRBJ2-6,NA,NA,TGTGCCAGCAGCTTTCACCCTGGTGTCTCTGGGTCCAACGTCCTGACTTTC,CASSFHPGVSGSNVLTF
TRBV10-3,TRBJ2-1,NA,NA,TGTGCCATCAATGGCGGGGACTGGTGGGATGAGCAGTTCTTC,CAINGGDWWDEQFF
TRBV5-1,TRBJ2-7,TRBD2,NA,TGCGCCAGCAGCTTGGAGTCTAGCGGCTACGAGCAGTACTTC,CASSLESSGYEQYF
TRBV11-1,TRBJ2-5,NA,few,TGTGCCATCAGCTTTGGCTCGCGGATCCAAGAGACCTTGTACTTC,CAISFGSRIQETLYF
TRBV20-1,TRBJ2-3,NA,NA,TGCAGTGCTAGAGTGGCTCAGCTGGGGCCCACAGATACGCAGTATTTT,CSARVAQLGPTDTQYF
TRBV30,TRBJ2-3,TRBD1,NA,TGTGCCTGGACCCGATCGGGGACAGATATGCAGTATTTT,CAWTRSGTDMQYF
TRBV7-3,TRBJ2-7,NA,few,TGTGCCAGCAGCTTAGGTCGCGGATACGAGCAGTACTTC,CASSLGRGYEQYF
TRBV12-3/TRBV12-4,TRBJ2-1,NA,many,TGTGCCAGCAGTTGGAGCCACAATGAGCAGTTCTTC,CASSWSHNEQFF
TRBV6-5,TRBJ2-5,TRBD2,many,TGTGCCAGCAGGGGCACTTGGGGGGGGGAGACCCAGTACTTC,CASRGTWGGETQYF
TRBV12-3/TRBV12-4,TRBJ2-5,TRBD2,NA,TGTGCCAGCAGTTCAAGGGAGGCTAGCGGGTCCGAGACCCAGTACTTC,CASSSREASGSETQYF
TRBV19,TRBJ2-5,NA,NA,TGTGCCAATAGTCACACCCTGGACACCCAAGAGACCCAGTACTTC,CANSHTLDTQETQYF
TRBV5-6,TRBJ1-1,TRBD1,many,TGTGCCAGCGGACAGGGGGCAATCACTGAAGCTTTCTTT,CASGQGAITEAFF
TRBV11-2,TRBJ2-5,TRBD2,NA,TGTACCTGCAGCTTGGGAGGGTCGGTCCAAGAGGCCCAGTACTTC,CTCSLGGSVQEAQYF
TRBV30,TRBJ2-3,NA,NA,TGTGTTGTAACCGGGGACAAAGATACGCAGTATTTT,CVVTGDKDTQYF
TRBV6-1,TRBJ2-1,TRBD2,NA,TGTGCCAGCAATACTACCGGGACTAGTAGGAGTGAGCAGTTCTTC,CASNTTGTSRSEQFF
TRBV4-3,TRBJ2-4,TRBD2,NA,TGCGCCAGTAGCTCAAACGGGGGAGGGATTCAGTACTTC,CASSSNGGGIQYF
TRBV6-2/TRBV6-3,TRBJ2-2,NA,NA,TGTGCCAGCAGGAGACCAGCGGAGGGCACCGGGGAGCTGTTTTTT,CASRRPAEGTGELFF
TRBV5-4,TRBJ1-6,NA,once,TGTGCCAACAGCTTGGATAGGCCCTATTTACCCCTCCACTTT,CANSLDRPYLPLHF
TRBV7-9,TRBJ2-5,NA,NA,TGTGCAAGCAGTTCTAGAGCCCTTCCAGAGACCCAGTACTTC,CASSSRALPETQYF
TRBV29-1,TRBJ2-7,NA,many,TGCAGCGTTGTATTACAGGGCTTATCCTACGAGCAGTACTTC,CSVVLQGLSYEQYF
TRBV12-5,TRBJ2-1,NA,once,TGTGCTGGTGCCCTATCCTACAATGAGCAGTCCTTC,CAGALSYNEQSF
TRBV28,TRBJ2-7,TRBD2,NA,TGTGCCAGCAGTCTGGAACTAGCGGGAGAGGTCTACGAGCAGTACTTC,CASSLELAGEVYEQYF
TRBV4-1,TRBJ2-2,NA,NA,TGCGCCAGCAGTCAAGATGGGGACGGAGTCACCGGGGAGCGGTTTTTT,CASSQDGDGVTGERFF